The clone carrying this TCR beta chain was observed once. Its target is not known. Staining for CD45RO/CCR7/CD25/CD127/CD95/CD27 allowed sorting of CD4+ naive, central memory, regulatory and stem cell-like memory cells. The data stem from a study of beta chain features in type 1 diabetes. Overall study: Patients were similar to healthy donors in age and gender (as well as in cell yields).

The isolated RNA, all of it, was reverse transcribed, so expressed TCRB transcripts were what got sequenced. The repertoire was sequenced with immunoSEQ multiplex PCR; TCRdb's copy has only in-frame clones and lacks some. In the table there are about 320,000 clones, 13% to 15% of which are singletons. Overall study findings and caveats: Shorter TCRB CDR3s, moderately but significantly so, were found in Type 1 diabetes patients in all four CD4+ subsets. More deletions and fewer insertions at VDJ junctions were found in patients with type 1 diabetes.

The sample taken for sequencing was central memory CD4+ T cells from blood. The clonotype originates from a man aged 25-45 years in good health.

The CDR3 coding sequence is TGTGCCAGCAGCCGGGAGGGTCGGACAGGGACTTTGTTTGGCTACACCTTC. The encoded protein is CASSREGRTGTLFGYTF. This chain joins TRBV4-2 and TRBJ1-2; 8 bases align to TRBD1. V lost 4 bases and J lost 7; bases outside the gene matches: 17. The CDR3 is 17 amino acids. Germline assignment: CDR1 LGHNA and CDR2 YNFKEQ.